This T cell receptor beta chain was sequenced for a study of cytomegalovirus exposure and HLA in healthy donors. Unrecorded immune exposure was likely among donors, who were nominally healthy when sampled. 60 Vbeta and 13 Jbeta primers were used in PCR. Profiling relied on immunoSEQ multiplex PCR, and the TCRdb table lists in-frame clones only, not all of them. Here the sample spans 200,000 or so clones, around 73% being singletons. Sample: PBMCs. This TCR derives from a woman aged 25 to 39 in good health and CMV-seropositive.

This CDR3 reads CASSLAANEKLFF. CDR3 nucleotide sequence: TGTGCCAGCAGCTTAGCCGCTAATGAAAAACTGTTTTTT. The V call is TRBV7-8, the J call TRBJ1-4; D remains unclear. This CDR3 is 13 amino acids long. V dropped 0 bases and J dropped 3 bases, with 2 bases sitting between them. Germline V gives CDR1 SGHVS, CDR2 FQNEAQ.